These 29 T cell receptor beta chains were all obtained from the same sample, sequenced in a study of a mutant IDH1 vaccine in newly diagnosed glioma. Their recognized antigens are unknown. Here immunoSEQ multiplex PCR was the method, and the copy in TCRdb shows in-frame clones only, minus some. The table lists roughly 32,000 clones, around nine tenths of them singletons. Time point denoted: week 47, end of study. Topical imiquimod accompanied each vaccine dose, which consisted of 300 ug of mutant IDH1 20-mer peptide. Sequences were derived from PBMCs, sampled from a glioma patient whose treatment included an IDH1 peptide vaccine. The source of these receptors is a woman aged 25 to 39 with glioma.

The chain uses TRBV4-1 and TRBJ2-4; D is possibly TRBD2 (6 bases). CDR1 and CDR2 from the germline V gene are MGHRA and YSYEKL. Deletions cut 0 bases from V and 2 bases from J, with 11 bases between. The CDR3 has 16 amino acids. The CDR3 nucleotides are TGCGCCAGCAGCCAAGATCCGGCGGGGCCCAAAAACATTCAGTACTTC. Amino acids: CASSQDPAGPKNIQYF.

The V gene is TRBV6-5, the J gene TRBJ1-1; D possibly corresponds to TRBD1 (6 bases). This CDR3 is built from 15 residues. Trimming cost V 3 bases and J 0 bases, with 11 bases left between them. The germline V gene encodes CDR1 MNHEY and CDR2 SVGAGI. The CDR3 DNA is TGTGCCAGCAGTTATAGGGACAAGGTGAACACTGAAGCTTTCTTT. Protein sequence: CASSYRDKVNTEAFF.

The J gene is TRBJ2-5, the V gene TRBV5-1, with D possibly being TRBD1 (5 bases). The CDR3 length is 13 residues. Germline V lookup: CDR1 SGHRS, CDR2 YFSETQ. V lost 0 bases and J lost 5, with 8 bases in between. CDR3 sequence reads: CASSLGGAETQYF. The DNA for the CDR3 is TGCGCCAGCAGCTTGGGGGGCGCGGAGACCCAGTACTTC.

The chain joins TRBV6-1 to TRBJ2-2; weak D call: TRBD2 (6 bases). This CDR3 has 14 residues. Between the trimmed V and J ends, which lost 8 bases and 1 base, there was a span of 11 bases. CDR1 is MNHNS, CDR2 SASEGT, per germline. CDR3: CASQRAVNTGELFF. The CDR3 bases are TGTGCCAGCCAGCGGGCGGTGAACACCGGGGAGCTGTTTTTT.

This clone is medium-sized (0.01 to 0.1%). The chain employs TRBV10-3 and TRBJ1-1, with TRBD1 matching 9 bases. The CDR3 contains 15 residues. J was trimmed by 4 bases and V by 6 bases; bases with no gene match: 9. CDR1 and CDR2 (germline): ENHRY, SYGVKD. The CDR3 region has the DNA TGTGCCATCAGCACTCCGGGACAGGGAAGCACTGAAGCTTTCTTT. Protein: CAISTPGQGSTEAFF.

J is TRBJ2-2 and V is TRBV19, with 9 bases lining up with TRBD1. CDR3 length equals 15 residues. Germline CDR1 is LNHDA and CDR2 is SQIVND (reference sequence). Trimming cost V 4 bases and J 5 bases; bases outside gene matches: 5. The CDR3 is CASSRHGQGTGELFF. The CDR3 DNA reads TGTGCCAGTAGTAGGCATGGACAGGGGACCGGGGAGCTGTTTTTT.

The chain employs TRBV7-9 and TRBJ2-1; 8 bases align to TRBD2. V lost 1 base and J lost 7; bases outside the gene matches: 6. Germline V CDR1 and CDR2: SEHNR, FQNEAQ (reference sequence). This CDR3 has 15 residues. CDR3 amino acids: CASSLGSGGLNEQFF. The CDR3 region has the DNA TGTGCCAGCAGCTTAGGGAGCGGGGGCCTAAATGAGCAGTTCTTC.

The sample holds one count of this clone. The chain carries TRBV2 and TRBJ1-5; tentative D call: TRBD1 (6 bases). The V end was cut by 6 bases, the J end by 6 bases, with 21 bases between. CDR1 and CDR2 from the germline V gene are SNHLY and FYNNEI. The CDR3 is 16 residues long. This CDR3 reads CASRERGARGSQPQHF. As DNA, the CDR3 is TGTGCCAGCAGGGAGAGGGGGGCGCGAGGATCTCAGCCCCAGCATTTT.

The chain links TRBV6-5 to TRBJ1-2, with no clear D. Germline CDR1 and CDR2: MNHEY and SVGAGI. The germline V and J ends were trimmed by 1 base and 6 bases, with 6 bases remaining between them. The CDR3 is made up of 12 amino acids. CDR3 in amino acids: CASSYWGDGYTF. DNA of the CDR3: TGTGCCAGCAGTTACTGGGGAGATGGCTACACCTTC.

This clone turned up a few times. The chain has TRBV2 and TRBJ2-1, with D perhaps matching TRBD2 (6 bases). V dropped 6 bases and J dropped 7 bases, with 10 bases sitting between them. Germline assignment: CDR1 SNHLY and CDR2 FYNNEI. The CDR3 runs 12 residues. The CDR3, as DNA: TGTGCCAGCAGCCGACTAGGGAATGAGCAGTTCTTC. Translation: CASSRLGNEQFF.

The CDR3 spells CASSLGSSGGIGEQFF. As DNA, the CDR3 is TGCGCCAGCAGCCTGGGATCTAGCGGGGGTATCGGTGAGCAGTTCTTC. This chain connects TRBV4-3 to TRBJ2-1; 10 nucleotides match TRBD2. CDR3 length: 16 amino acids. V was pared by 4 bases and J by 9 bases, with 12 bases of the junction left unmatched. Germline V gene sequence: CDR1 LGHNA, CDR2 YSLEER.

This chain uses TRBV6-5 with TRBJ2-1; 7 bases agree with TRBD1. This CDR3 has 13 residues. Per germline, CDR1 MNHEY and CDR2 SVGAGI. The trim removed 6 bases at V and 5 bases at J, leaving 4 bases unmatched. Written as DNA, the CDR3 is TGTGCCAGCAGACGGGACAGCAACAATGAGCAGTTCTTC. Protein product: CASRRDSNNEQFF.

This chain uses TRBV6-1 with TRBJ1-1; unclear D gene. The germline V and J ends were trimmed by 10 bases and 4 bases, with 19 bases remaining between them. The CDR3 runs to 14 residues. CDR1 is MNHNS and CDR2 is SASEGT in the germline V gene. DNA for the CDR3: TGTGCCACCCTTAGGACGATAGTGAGCACTGAAGCTTTCTTT. Residues: CATLRTIVSTEAFF.

The gene calls are TRBV19 and TRBJ2-1; 9 bases are a match to TRBD2. Germline assignment: CDR1 LNHDA and CDR2 SQIVND (reference sequence). V lost 1 base, J lost 4 bases, and 5 bases stayed unmatched. The CDR3 has 16 residues. Here the CDR3 DNA reads TGTGCCAGTAGTATAGTGTTAGCGGGGGTTTACAATGAGCAGTTCTTC. This encodes CASSIVLAGVYNEQFF.

The V and J genes are TRBV5-6 and TRBJ1-5, with TRBD1 as a possible D gene (5 bases). This CDR3 is 13 amino acids long. Trimming left V 0 bases short and J 5 bases short, with 6 bases between. Germline V CDR1 and CDR2: SGHDT, YYEEEE. The CDR3 reads CASSLVGDQPQHF. The CDR3 DNA reads as TGTGCCAGCAGCTTGGTAGGGGATCAGCCCCAGCATTTT.

The chain has TRBV30 and TRBJ1-1, with D hard to call. Trimming pared 3 bases from V and 4 bases from J, leaving 9 bases between. This CDR3 contains 12 residues. The V gene's germline CDR1 is GTSNPN and CDR2 SVGIG (reference sequence). CDR3 nucleotides: TGTGCCTGGAGCGATCGGGGCACTGAAGCTTTCTTT. Translation: CAWSDRGTEAFF. The variable domain in full, with the rest retrieved from reference TRBV30 and TRBJ1-1, is SQTIHQWPATLVQPVGSPLSLECTVEGTSNPNLYWYRQAAGRGLQLLFYSVGIGQISSEVPQNLSASRPQDRQFILSSKKLLLSDSGFYLCAWSDRGTEAFFGQGTRLTVV.

The chain combines TRBV10-3 with TRBJ1-2, with D possibly TRBD1 on 5 matching bases. The CDR3 length is 17 residues. The V gene's germline CDR1 is ENHRY and CDR2 SYGVKD. Trimming left V 4 bases short and J 2 bases short, with 20 bases between. The CDR3 DNA reads as TGTGCCATCAGTGTTGAGGGGCCTCTCCCCAAAAACTATGGCTACACCTTC. Translated, it gives CAISVEGPLPKNYGYTF.

CDR3 DNA: TGCGCCAGCAGCCCGGGACCCAGCACAGATACGCAGTATTTT. It yields the protein CASSPGPSTDTQYF. J is TRBJ2-3 and V is TRBV4-1, with D perhaps given as TRBD1 or TRBD2 (5 bases each). Germline V gene sequence: CDR1 MGHRA, CDR2 YSYEKL. The ends were cut back, 4 bases at V and 0 bases at J, with 8 bases in the middle. The CDR3 is 14 residues long.

This clone was seen only once. The CDR3 loop reads CASSQEVYGYTF. The CDR3, as DNA: TGTGCCAGCAGCCAAGAGGTATATGGCTACACCTTC. The chain recombines TRBV14 with TRBJ1-2; no definite D call. Trimming stripped 0 bases from V and 5 bases from J, with 4 bases between. Per germline, CDR1 SGHDN and CDR2 FVKESK. There are 12 residues in the CDR3.

The rearrangement joins TRBV6-5 to TRBJ2-7; possible D gene TRBD1, 5 bases. This CDR3 is 14 amino acids long. V dropped 2 bases and J dropped 9 bases, with 17 bases sitting between them. CDR1 and CDR2 (germline): MNHEY, SVGAGI. CDR3 bases: TGTGCCAGCAGTTACGCTCAGGGAAGCGTTGGGCAGTACTTC. Translated: CASSYAQGSVGQYF.

The CDR3 loop is CASSPPQEGNEQFF. CDR3 bases: TGTGCCAGCAGCCCCCCACAGGAGGGCAATGAGCAGTTCTTC. The chain has TRBV5-4 and TRBJ2-1; TRBD2 might be the D (6 bases). The CDR3 has 14 amino acids. Germline CDR1 SGHNT, CDR2 YYREEE (reference sequence). V shed 4 bases and J shed 6 bases, with 14 bases lying between them.

V and J are TRBV4-1 and TRBJ2-2; D is unresolved. Germline CDR1 reads MGHRA; CDR2 reads YSYEKL. The CDR3 loop spans 14 amino acids. V was shortened by 5 bases and J by 8 bases, with 15 bases between the two germline ends. The CDR3 spells CASSARGSRGELFF. The CDR3 DNA sequence: TGCGCCAGCAGCGCCCGTGGTTCGAGGGGGGAGCTGTTTTTT.

The rearrangement uses TRBV7-9 and TRBJ2-3; either TRBD1 or TRBD2 may fit D (6 bases each). Germline CDR1 and CDR2: SEHNR and FQNEAQ (reference sequence). The CDR3 has 14 residues. The ends were cut back, 5 bases at V and 6 bases at J, with 15 bases in the middle. For the CDR3, the DNA is TGTGCCAGCAGCCTCTTAGAAGGGGGGGATACGCAGTATTTT. The encoded protein is CASSLLEGGDTQYF.

The rearrangement joins TRBV29-1 to TRBJ1-4, with D perhaps TRBD1 (6 bases). CDR3 length: 14 amino acids. V lost 7 bases and J 5 bases, leaving 17 bases between the germline ends. Germline V CDR1 and CDR2: SQVTM, ANQGSEA. In DNA, the CDR3 is TGCAGCGCCAGGGGATGGACAAGCAATGAAAAACTGTTTTTT. Encoded protein: CSARGWTSNEKLFF.

The rearrangement links TRBV19 to TRBJ1-5; a weak D match, TRBD1 (6 bases). Germline V lookup: CDR1 LNHDA, CDR2 SQIVND (reference sequence). Trimming shortened V by 3 bases and J by 4 bases, and 10 bases separated the two germline ends. The CDR3 contains 14 residues. CDR3 amino acids: CASSMGGLNQPQHF. In DNA, the CDR3 is TGTGCCAGTAGTATGGGGGGGCTTAATCAGCCCCAGCATTTT.

The gene calls are TRBV14 and TRBJ1-1; D is possibly TRBD1 (6 bases). This CDR3 comprises 14 residues. Trimming cost V 4 bases and J 5 bases, with 14 bases left between them. The germline CDR1 and CDR2 sequences are SGHDN and FVKESK. In DNA, the CDR3 is TGTGCCAGCAGCCGACAGGTCTGGGGGACTGAAGCTTTCTTT. Its translation is CASSRQVWGTEAFF.

This chain connects TRBV5-1 to TRBJ1-4; 9 bases map to TRBD1. The junction had 8 bases not matched to a gene; V was cut back by 8 bases and J by 3 bases. Germline assignment: CDR1 SGHRS and CDR2 YFSETQ. This CDR3 contains 15 residues. The DNA of the CDR3 is TGCGCCAGTAGTACAGGGGGCGCATCTAATGAAAAACTGTTTTTT. Amino acid sequence: CASSTGGASNEKLFF. Full variable domain (rest looked up from reference TRBV5-1 and TRBJ1-4): KAGVTQTPRYLIKTRGQQVTLSCSPISGHRSVSWYQQTPGQGLQFLFEYFSETQRNKGNFPGRFSGRQFSNSRSEMNVSTLELGDSALYLCASSTGGASNEKLFFGSGTQLSVL.

This rearrangement joins TRBV2 to TRBJ2-7, with 11 bases lining up with TRBD2. This CDR3 is 15 amino acids long. The J segment lost 5 bases and the V segment lost 5 bases, leaving 8 bases of the junction unmatched. Germline loops: CDR1 SNHLY, CDR2 FYNNEI. CDR3 amino acids: CASSPLAGGRDEQYF. CDR3 coding DNA: TGTGCCAGCAGTCCTTTAGCGGGGGGGAGGGACGAGCAGTACTTC.

This rearrangement joins TRBV18 to TRBJ1-4, with TRBD1 identical over 8 bases. V trimming: 3 bases; J trimming: 8 bases; junction bases outside the gene matches: 14. Germline CDR1 KGHSH, CDR2 LQKENI. The CDR3 extends over 17 amino acids. CDR3 residues: CASSPLLQDRAYEKLFF. CDR3 in DNA: TGTGCCAGCTCACCGTTACTGCAGGACAGGGCCTACGAAAAACTGTTTTTT.